The 3 T cell receptor beta chains below all came from one sample that was sequenced in a study of cytomegalovirus exposure and HLA in healthy donors. It was with 60 Vbeta and 13 Jbeta primers that the PCR ran. The protocol was immunoSEQ multiplex PCR, while the TCRdb copy is restricted to in-frame clones and leaves out a portion. The sample lists over 150,000 clones, roughly 86% seen once, with 4.8% in the top ten. Sequenced: PBMCs. All receptors derive from a girl aged 5 to 17 in good health and CMV-seropositive.

V usage is TRBV5-1 and J usage is TRBJ1-1; the D gene is possibly TRBD1 (6 bases). CDR1 is SGHRS, CDR2 YFSETQ, per germline. The CDR3 contains 17 residues. Trimming took 3 bases from V and 1 from J, leaving 19 bases between them. This CDR3 is CASSSLTRDTGNTEAFF. CDR3 DNA sequence: TGCGCCAGCAGCTCCCTAACACGGGACACCGGGAACACTGAAGCTTTCTTT.

V gene TRBV6-5 combines with J gene TRBJ2-7; D might be TRBD1 (6 bases). CDR1 is MNHEY, CDR2 SVGAGI, per germline. The CDR3 runs to 15 residues. V was clipped by 5 bases and J by 2 bases, with 16 bases between them. As DNA, the CDR3 is TGTGCCAGCAGTCCGGACAGCGGCTCCCCCTACGAGCAGTACTTC. Protein product: CASSPDSGSPYEQYF.

This chain links TRBV19 with TRBJ1-2; D remains unclear. Germline V lookup: CDR1 LNHDA, CDR2 SQIVND (reference sequence). The CDR3 length is 14 residues. Trimming removed 3 bases at V and 10 bases at J, with 18 bases between. The CDR3 is CASSIGGVGRFYTF. DNA for the CDR3: TGTGCCAGTAGTATCGGCGGTGTTGGGAGGTTCTACACCTTC.